This entry lists 24 T cell receptor beta chains sequenced from one sample in a study of identical twins. TCRdb reprocessed the 5' RACE reads with MiXCR, giving one entry per CDR3 protein. The sample lists about 150,000 distinct CDR3 sequences, around 3.6% occurring once. Sample: memory T cells sorted from blood. Receptors originate from a man in his late teens or twenties in good health.

Notes on this clonotype: A read error is possible here, since a much larger clone lies one base away. The chain recombines TRBV5-1 with TRBJ2-5; 10 bases agree with TRBD1. Trimming at V came to 7 bases and at J to 1 base, leaving 7 bases not matched to a gene. Germline CDR1 and CDR2: SGHRS and YFSETQ. This CDR3 has 15 residues. The CDR3 region is CASDWTGGSQETQYF. CDR3 nucleotides: TGCGCCAGCGACTGGACAGGGGGATCCCAAGAGACCCAGTACTTC.

At least ten counts were recorded for this clonotype. The chain couples TRBV6-6 to TRBJ2-7; 11 bases line up with TRBD1. Germline loops: CDR1 MNHNY, CDR2 SVGAGI (reference sequence). V dropped 7 bases and J dropped 3; count of bases not matched to a gene: 2. The CDR3 extends over 13 amino acids. This CDR3 reads CASMGQGVYEQYF. CDR3 coding DNA: TGTGCCAGCATGGGACAGGGGGTCTACGAGCAGTACTTC.

This clonotype came up many times. V is TRBV7-7 and J is TRBJ2-2; 13 nucleotides align to TRBD2. CDR3 length: 17 residues. Germline V gene sequence: CDR1 SSHAT, CDR2 FNYEAQ (reference sequence). Losses at the gene ends were 1 base for V and 3 bases for J; bases not matched to a gene: 2. The CDR3 reads CASSLGTSGSYTGELFF. CDR3 DNA sequence: TGTGCCAGCAGCTTAGGGACTAGCGGGAGCTACACCGGGGAGCTGTTTTTT.

There are many counts of this clonotype. This CDR3 is CASRYPGTRAFF. CDR3 bases: TGTGCCAGCAGGTATCCGGGGACACGAGCGTTCTTC. The chain joins TRBV7-9 to TRBJ2-1, with a weak D call TRBD1 (6 bases). This CDR3 comprises 12 residues. Germline V gene sequence: CDR1 SEHNR, CDR2 FQNEAQ (reference sequence). Deletions cut 6 bases from V and 15 bases from J, with 18 bases between.

This clonotype showed up many times. This rearrangement joins TRBV20-1 to TRBJ2-1; 10 bases fit TRBD2. The J segment lost 3 bases and the V segment lost 6 bases, leaving 11 bases of the junction unmatched. Per germline, CDR1 DFQATT and CDR2 SNEGSKA (reference sequence). The CDR3 is 16 amino acids. DNA of the CDR3: TGCAGTGCCCTCCGCGTGGCTAGCGGGGGCTACAATGAGCAGTTCTTC. Its protein is CSALRVASGGYNEQFF.

This clonotype was recorded at least ten times. The rearrangement uses TRBV6-2 or TRBV6-3 and TRBJ1-1; D ambiguous. CDR1 is MNHEY, CDR2 SVGEGT, per germline. V was cut by 8 bases and J by 0 bases, with 19 bases left in between. This CDR3 has 16 amino acids. CDR3 sequence (DNA): TGTGCCAGCGGCACTCTACAGCAGACTCTGAACACTGAAGCTTTCTTT. Protein product: CASGTLQQTLNTEAFF.

This clonotype has a count of ten or more. The chain's CDR3 is CSASGASGSNSEQFF. The CDR3 DNA is TGCAGTGCTAGTGGAGCTAGCGGGAGTAACAGTGAGCAGTTCTTC. The rearrangement uses TRBV20-1 and TRBJ2-1; 10 bases agree with TRBD2. V shed 3 bases and J 9 bases; nucleotides not matched to a gene: 11. Germline CDR1 reads DFQATT; CDR2 reads SNEGSKA (reference sequence). The CDR3 has 15 residues.

The CDR3 DNA reads TGCAGTAGCGGGACTAGCGGGAGCGGAGGCACAGATACGCAGTATTTT. Translation: CSSGTSGSGGTDTQYF. The chain couples TRBV20-1 to TRBJ2-3; 14 bases match TRBD2. The CDR3 totals 16 residues. V gave up 8 bases and J gave up 1 base; unmatched junction bases: 8. CDR1 DFQATT and CDR2 SNEGSKA come from the germline V gene (reference sequence).

The CDR3 nucleotides read TGTGCCAGCAGCCTCGGGACAACATACAATGAGCAGTTCTTC. It encodes CASSLGTTYNEQFF. The V gene is TRBV3-1, the J gene TRBJ2-1; TRBD1 might be the D (6 bases). This CDR3 region has 14 residues. The ends were cut back, 4 bases at V and 4 bases at J, with 11 bases in the middle. CDR1 is LGHDT, CDR2 YNNKEL, per germline (reference sequence).

In its sample, this clonotype was seen many times. The CDR3 reads CASSGGLAASYEQYF. The CDR3 DNA reads TGTGCCAGCAGCGGCGGACTAGCAGCCTCATACGAGCAGTACTTC. The rearrangement uses TRBV9 and TRBJ2-7; TRBD2 matches at 8 bases. This CDR3 spans 15 amino acids. The germline gives CDR1 SGDLS, CDR2 YYNGEE. The trim removed 3 bases at V and 4 bases at J, leaving 9 bases unmatched.

This clonotype has ten or more counts. The chain recombines TRBV25-1 with TRBJ2-7, with 7 bases matching TRBD2. The V segment lost 1 base and the J segment 5 bases; nucleotides outside the gene matches: 5. The CDR3 runs to 14 residues. Germline-derived CDR1 and CDR2 are MGHDK and SYGVNS. CDR3 bases: TGTGCCAGCAGTGAATCCGGGAGGTCGGACGAGCAGTACTTC. This encodes CASSESGRSDEQYF.

In this sample, this clonotype turned up many times. The chain combines TRBV5-1 with TRBJ1-4; 10 nucleotides align to TRBD1. The CDR3 extends over 13 amino acids. The germline gives CDR1 SGHRS, CDR2 YFSETQ. The ends lost 4 bases at V and 15 bases at J; junction bases unmatched: 9. The DNA of the CDR3 is TGCGCCAGCAGCCCCGGGACAGGGGTTAGTTTGTTTTTT. It is translated as CASSPGTGVSLFF.

This chain links TRBV7-7 with TRBJ2-1, with D perhaps TRBD1 (8 bases). The CDR3 spans 13 residues. Germline V CDR1 and CDR2: SSHAT, FNYEAQ (reference sequence). Trimming shortened V by 6 bases and J by 9 bases, and 15 bases separated the two germline ends. CDR3 loop: CASSPTGGGEQFF. CDR3 DNA: TGTGCCAGCAGTCCTACAGGGGGGGGTGAGCAGTTCTTC.

This clonotype was seen many times. The J gene is TRBJ2-3, the V gene TRBV12-3 or TRBV12-4; 7 bases align to TRBD1. The CDR3 contains 12 residues. Trimming cost V 7 bases and J 9 bases; bases outside gene matches: 7. CDR3 sequence: CASKQARGTQYF. The DNA of the CDR3 is TGTGCCAGCAAACAAGCCAGGGGGACGCAGTATTTT.

This clonotype was picked up many times. The V call is TRBV12-3 or TRBV12-4, the J call TRBJ1-1; 9 bases are a match to TRBD1. There are 16 residues in the CDR3. V lost 4 bases to trimming and J lost 3 bases; unmatched junction nucleotides: 9. This CDR3 reads CASSSHRGRRDTEAFF. The CDR3 bases are TGTGCCAGCAGTTCCCACAGGGGGCGGAGAGACACTGAAGCTTTCTTT.

This clonotype was seen ten or more times. V usage is TRBV9 and J usage is TRBJ2-1, with D possibly being TRBD1 (6 bases). V lost 3 bases, J lost 8 bases, and 15 bases lay in between. CDR3 length: 14 amino acids. Germline V lookup: CDR1 SGDLS, CDR2 YYNGEE. The CDR3 nucleotides read TGTGCCAGCAGCGCCTCAGGACAGTTCGATGAGCAGTTCTTC. It is translated as CASSASGQFDEQFF. Full variable domain (remainder filled in from reference TRBV9 and TRBJ2-1): DSGVTQTPKHLITATGQRVTLRCSPRSGDLSVYWYQQSLDQGLQFLIQYYNGEERAKGNILERFSAQQFPDLHSELNLSSLELGDSALYFCASSASGQFDEQFFGPGTRLTVL.

This clonotype was seen repeatedly, ten times or more. The chain links TRBV4-2 to TRBJ2-1, with TRBD1 matching 9 bases. Trimming cost V 4 bases and J 3 bases; bases outside gene matches: 4. This CDR3 comprises 15 residues. The germline CDR1 and CDR2 sequences are LGHNA and YNFKEQ. The CDR3 sequence: CASSRSGQGYNEQFF. CDR3 in DNA: TGTGCCAGCAGCCGGTCGGGACAGGGCTACAATGAGCAGTTCTTC.

In this sample, this clonotype turned up many times. This chain joins TRBV11-2 and TRBJ2-1; D uncertain. The CDR3 runs 18 residues. V was shortened by 2 bases and J by 0 bases, with 17 bases between the two germline ends. Per the germline V gene, CDR1 is SGHAT and CDR2 is FQNNGV. The CDR3 is CASSLRLVLGSSYNEQFF. The CDR3 nucleotides are TGTGCCAGCAGCTTAAGGTTAGTCCTGGGCAGCTCCTACAATGAGCAGTTCTTC.

This clonotype was counted a few times. J is TRBJ1-2 and V is TRBV10-2; possibly TRBD1 for D (6 bases). V dropped 2 bases and J dropped 4 bases, with 11 bases sitting between them. Looked up from germline, CDR1 is WSHSY and CDR2 is SAAADI. This CDR3 region has 14 residues. This CDR3 reads CASSEVQGFYGYTF. CDR3 DNA: TGCGCCAGCAGTGAGGTACAGGGTTTCTATGGCTACACCTTC.

The genes are TRBV20-1 and TRBJ2-1, with no clear D. Germline V gene data show CDR1 as DFQATT and CDR2 as SNEGSKA (reference sequence). The CDR3 is 13 residues long. Between the trimmed V and J ends, which lost 5 bases and 7 bases, there was a span of 15 bases. DNA of the CDR3: TGCAGTGCTTGGACCCCCACGTGGAATGAGCAGTTCTTC. It codes for CSAWTPTWNEQFF.

This clonotype turned up a few times. This rearrangement joins TRBV19 to TRBJ2-4, with TRBD1 identical over 7 bases. CDR1 is LNHDA, CDR2 SQIVND, per germline (reference sequence). Losses at the gene ends were 5 bases for V and 8 bases for J; bases not matched to a gene: 9. CDR3 length: 14 residues. The CDR3: CASSPLTGRDIQYF. For the CDR3, the DNA is TGTGCCAGTAGTCCCCTGACAGGGCGGGACATTCAGTACTTC.

This clonotype was counted ten times or more. The rearrangement links TRBV12-3 or TRBV12-4 to TRBJ1-2, with D hard to call. V lost 0 bases to trimming and J lost 13 bases, with 12 bases between them. The CDR3 totals 12 residues. The CDR3 DNA is TGTGCCAGCAGTTTAGCGCGGACGTGGCGCACCTTC. It codes for CASSLARTWRTF.

Only a few counts were recorded for this clonotype. This rearrangement joins TRBV18 to TRBJ2-1; D possibly corresponds to TRBD2 (5 bases). Per germline, CDR1 KGHSH and CDR2 LQKENI. V lost 6 bases, J lost 0 bases, and 15 bases lay in between. This CDR3 is 16 amino acids long. The CDR3 region has the DNA TGTGCCAGCTCCCCCGGGGTCCCTAGCTCCTACAATGAGCAGTTCTTC. It translates to CASSPGVPSSYNEQFF.

This clonotype has ten or more counts. This chain joins TRBV20-1 and TRBJ2-1; D gene unclear. In germline, CDR1 is DFQATT, CDR2 SNEGSKA (reference sequence). CDR3 length: 12 residues. V was shortened by 6 bases and J by 7 bases, with 13 bases between the two germline ends. This CDR3 is CSATFGRNEQFF. CDR3 bases: TGCAGTGCAACCTTTGGGCGGAATGAGCAGTTCTTC.